This T cell receptor beta chain stems from a study of T cell repertoires in cytomegalovirus infection. For the study at large: Researchers turned to recently identified HLA-C-restricted CMV epitopes as well as well-studied HLA-B-restricted ones. Study results and limitations: Clonotypes of TCR beta that were HLA-C-restricted and CMV-specific dominated the ex vivo response.

With 8 bases removed from V and 5 bases from J, the gap between germline ends came to 15 bases. Per germline, CDR1 MNHEY and CDR2 SVGEGT. This CDR3 has 14 residues. A note on this clonotype: Its antigen is unidentified.

TCRdb reanalysed the reads using MiXCR and keeps one entry per CDR3 protein. The top ten hold roughly 12% of the sample, which has about 830,000 distinct CDR3 sequences, approximately 29% seen once. The chain combines TRBV6-2 or TRBV6-3 with TRBJ2-2; a possible D gene is TRBD2 (6 bases). The sequence came from a human donor in good health (CMV status not recorded). Some clones in this sample may be carry-over from other donors' samples. Sequences were derived from cultured CD8+ T cells from PBMCs, sampled from culture after CMV antigen stimulation. CDR3 residues: CASGPMGGTGELFF. The CDR3 region has the DNA TGTGCCAGCGGCCCAATGGGGGGAACCGGGGAGCTGTTTTTT.